The clone carrying this TCR beta chain appeared a single time. This CDR3 contains 14 residues. Trimming took off 5 bases at V and 5 bases at J, with 13 bases between the two ends. The V gene's germline CDR1 is MNHEY and CDR2 SVGAGI. The data derive from a study of OX40 agonist ivuxolimab in advanced cancers. Sequencing was performed with immunoSEQ multiplex PCR; in TCRdb, only in-frame clones are kept and a portion is missing. The data show 30,000 to 35,000 clones, over 80% seen once. The chain couples TRBV6-5 to TRBJ1-5; no clear D. The input for sequencing was CD4+ or CD8+ T cells sorted from blood, taken in a trial of the OX40 agonist ivuxolimab. The receptor's source is an adult with an advanced solid tumor such as melanoma, head and neck, liver or kidney cancer. The chain's CDR3 is CASSPDGWDQPQHF. As DNA, the CDR3 is TGTGCCAGCAGTCCCGATGGGTGGGATCAGCCCCAGCATTTT.